The 7 T cell receptor beta chains below come from one sample, sequenced in a study of T cell responses to AZD1222 COVID-19 vaccine. Here immunoSEQ multiplex PCR was the method, and the copy in TCRdb shows in-frame clones only, minus some. The sample yields 120,000 or so clones, about 95% seen once. The sample here was peripheral blood, taken 28 days after the second AZD1222 dose. Receptors originate from an adult who received the AZD1222 COVID-19 vaccine.

As regards this clone: The germline gene is not matched at one end of the junction; a read error may be the cause. This chain connects TRBV12-3 or TRBV12-4 to TRBJ1-5; D remains unclear. The CDR3 loop spans 12 amino acids. Here the CDR3 reads CASSYSSQPQHF. The CDR3 nucleotides are TGTGCCAGCAGTTATAGCAGTCAGCCCCAGCATTTT.

This CDR3 is CASDSTGLYEQYF. In DNA form, the CDR3 reads TGTGCCAGTGACTCGACAGGGCTCTACGAGCAGTACTTC. This chain joins TRBV10-3 and TRBJ2-7; TRBD1 aligns across 7 bases. V shed 10 bases, J shed 3 bases, and the junction held 9 bases outside the gene matches. Per germline, CDR1 ENHRY and CDR2 SYGVKD. The CDR3 runs 13 residues.

The chain couples TRBV6-5 to TRBJ1-4, with D unresolved. Germline values: CDR1 MNHEY, CDR2 SVGAGI. V dropped 0 bases and J dropped 8 bases, with 13 bases sitting between them. CDR3 length equals 15 residues. CDR3 protein: CASSYSIVGQEKLFF. The CDR3 DNA is TGTGCCAGCAGTTACTCGATAGTCGGGCAGGAAAAACTGTTTTTT.

This chain uses TRBV28 with TRBJ1-5; 7 bases are a match to TRBD1. Per germline, CDR1 MDHEN and CDR2 SYDVKM. This CDR3 region has 15 residues. V gave up 5 bases and J gave up 7 bases; unmatched junction bases: 11. DNA of the CDR3: TGTGCCAGCAGTCTTTACAGGGGCACCGGGCAGCCCCAGCATTTT. Protein sequence: CASSLYRGTGQPQHF.

The V call is TRBV5-4, the J call TRBJ2-2; D remains ambiguous. V dropped 6 bases and J dropped 1 base, with 10 bases sitting between them. This CDR3 contains 14 residues. Germline loops: CDR1 SGHNT, CDR2 YYREEE (reference sequence). The CDR3 sequence is CASNRGLNTGELFF. Written as DNA, the CDR3 is TGTGCCAGCAATCGTGGATTGAACACCGGGGAGCTGTTTTTT.

This chain uses TRBV20-1 with TRBJ2-5; perhaps TRBD2 as D (6 bases). The germline gives CDR1 DFQATT, CDR2 SNEGSKA (reference sequence). The length of the CDR3 is 13 residues. The V and J ends lost 3 bases and 4 bases respectively, with 12 bases between them. CDR3 DNA sequence: TGCAGTGCTAGTAGCGGCCCCAGAGAGACCCAGTACTTC. It codes for CSASSGPRETQYF.

The chain employs TRBV7-9 and TRBJ1-2, with D perhaps TRBD1 (5 bases). V was clipped by 4 bases and J by 5 bases, with 11 bases between them. There are 13 residues in the CDR3. Germline V gene data show CDR1 as SEHNR and CDR2 as FQNEAQ (reference sequence). Written as DNA, the CDR3 is TGTGCCAGCAGCTCCAGCGGGGGTTATGGCTACACCTTC. Its protein product is CASSSSGGYGYTF. Complete variable domain (other parts from reference TRBV7-9 and TRBJ1-2): DTGVSQNPRHKITKRGQNVTFRCDPISEHNRLYWYRQTLGQGPEFLTYFQNEAQLEKSRLLSDRFSAERPKGSFSTLEIQRTEQGDSAMYLCASSSSGGYGYTFGSGTRLTVV.